The entry that follows covers one T cell receptor (beta chain) sequence. It has no known antigen specificity. No much larger clone exists at a distance of one base, and base qualities are not known. This sample stems from a study of blood T cells in healthy people across ages (dated by TCRdb to between 2014 and 2017). Background on the whole study: Template switching captured roughly one uniquely barcoded TCR beta cDNA molecule per two T cells in model experiments. For two donors (one aged 18 to 30 and one aged 80 or older), the study analyzed two additional independent replicas of 1 million unique cDNA reads from the same blood draw. Using deep sequencing normalized with unique cDNA molecular identifiers, the study measured how TCR beta repertoire diversity changes with age. The donors were divided into four age groups: young (average around 17 years), middle-aged (over 35), aged (roughly 66) and long-lived (more than 75). Donors of different ages were randomly distributed across sequencing lanes to avoid experimental bias. Findings and caveats that apply to the study as a whole: Estimates of total diversity based on one million sequenced T cells were considered lower bounds and underestimates. Observed TCR beta diversity per million T cells fell roughly linearly with age, and a significant reduction was already apparent by age around 40. Observed TCR beta diversity correlated strongly with the percentage of naive T cells measured by flow cytometry. Because the CMV infection status of the donors was unknown, age-related changes in expanded clonotypes may potentially have been confounded. Compared with the aged group, more naive CD4+ T cells, fewer expanded clones and increased TCR diversity were shown by the long-lived group, suggesting age selection. Since profiling was done on bulk unsorted PBMCs, naive and antigen-experienced compartments could not be conclusively compared.

Sequences KGHSH (CDR1) and LQKENI (CDR2) are obtained from the germline V gene. The CDR3 sequence holds 14 residues, the cysteine and phenylalanine included. CDR3 DNA only is kept here, 42 bases in frame from base 1. The library was generated by 5' RACE. The data were produced on an Illumina HiSeq 2500. A second PCR of roughly 7 to 11 cycles was performed with a sample-barcoded 5' primer and a J-beta primer mix. Each TCR beta cDNA molecule received a unique molecular identifier from a template-switch 5' adaptor carrying 12 random nucleotides. Each sample yielded at least 2.5 million CDR3-containing paired-end reads. The Mint cDNA synthesis kit, primed by a TRBC-specific oligonucleotide, was used to synthesize first-strand cDNA from all RNA. After uracil-DNA glycosylase treatment, a first 18-cycle PCR used universal primers M1SS and BC2_uni_R on all cDNA. The authors' pipeline ran thus. Each sample was normalized by randomly selecting 1 million high-quality reads, each carrying a distinct molecular identifier. Reads with shared molecular identifiers were discarded instead of being binned into consensus sequences. MiTCR, with a Q25 quality threshold and the strictest error-elimination algorithm, was used for CDR3 identification, clonotype clustering and error correction. A nonparametric unseen species model with Euler transformation was used to estimate lower-bound total TCR beta diversity. TCRdb redid the processing of the public reads, applying fastp at Q25 and MiXCR, and retained in-frame beta chains. Every CDR3 protein is listed once, alongside the most common genes and DNA of its rows. For this entry, the V and J calls and clone size follow TCRdb and not the study's own pipeline. A total of over 950,000 distinct CDR3 sequences appear in this sample, roughly 50% of them only once. 20% to 25% of the sample comes from the top ten.

Donors were approximately 42 systemically healthy Caucasian individuals from Russia aged roughly 6 to 90 years. Around 10 milliliters of peripheral blood were drawn from each donor into EDTA-treated Vacutainer tubes. Ficoll-Paque density-gradient centrifugation was used to isolate PBMCs, with at least 7 million obtained per sample. Trizol reagent was used to extract total RNA from PBMCs, with at least 6 micrograms per sample. Naive CD45RAhigh/CD27high T cell percentages were measured by flow cytometry on a PBMC aliquot from every donor. The TCR comes from a woman aged 55-70 years in good health. The sample comprised blood. This sequence uses TRBV18 and TRBJ2-1, with the D call perhaps TRBD1 or TRBD2, each one matching 6 bases. The J call may be faulty, since TRBJ2-7 better matches the DNA end. In nucleotides, the sequence is TGTGCCAGCAACAAGGGGGGCGGCTACAATGAGCAGTACTTC. Translated, it gives CASNKGGGYNEQYF.